These T cell receptor beta chains were read from a single sample in a study of T cell responses to AZD1222 COVID-19 vaccine. Clones were sequenced by immunoSEQ multiplex PCR, and TCRdb holds only the in-frame ones, with some missing. The sample includes around 190,000 clones, around 88% of them seen just once. This specimen was peripheral blood, taken 28 days after the second AZD1222 dose. The receptors shown here come from an adult who received the AZD1222 COVID-19 vaccine. Both conserved end residues are part of each CDR3. Fields, in order: V gene, clone size, J gene, D gene, CDR3 protein, CDR3 DNA. The D gene is left open where the match is weak. The listing skips clone size in some rows; elsewhere it reads once, few, many or a size class.

v_call: TRBV7-3; clone_size: -; j_call: TRBJ2-1; d_call: -; cdr3_aa: CASSPQIGNEQFF; cdr3_nt: TGTGCCAGCAGCCCCCAAATTGGCAATGAGCAGTTCTTC
v_call: TRBV13; clone_size: -; j_call: TRBJ1-3; d_call: -; cdr3_aa: CASSRLPSGNTIYF; cdr3_nt: TGTGCCAGCAGCCGACTACCTTCTGGAAACACCATATATTTT
v_call: TRBV9; clone_size: -; j_call: TRBJ1-4; d_call: TRBD1; cdr3_aa: CASSVGTGGAGKLFF; cdr3_nt: TGTGCCAGCAGCGTCGGGACAGGGGGGGCCGGAAAACTGTTTTTT
v_call: TRBV6-2/TRBV6-3; clone_size: -; j_call: TRBJ1-1; d_call: -; cdr3_aa: CASSYGPSKGEAFF; cdr3_nt: TGTGCCAGCAGTTATGGGCCCTCGAAGGGTGAAGCTTTCTTT
v_call: TRBV25-1; clone_size: few; j_call: TRBJ2-7; d_call: TRBD1; cdr3_aa: CASSESLGTASYEQYF; cdr3_nt: TGTGCCAGCAGTGAATCTCTCGGGACAGCCTCCTACGAGCAGTACTTC
v_call: TRBV5-6; clone_size: -; j_call: TRBJ1-3; d_call: -; cdr3_aa: CASSLRGLSGNTIYF; cdr3_nt: TGTGCCAGCAGCTTGAGGGGCCTCTCTGGAAACACCATATATTTT
v_call: TRBV2; clone_size: -; j_call: TRBJ2-5; d_call: -; cdr3_aa: CASSGQSQETQYF; cdr3_nt: TGTGCCAGCAGTGGACAGAGTCAAGAGACCCAGTACTTC
v_call: TRBV19; clone_size: -; j_call: TRBJ1-1; d_call: -; cdr3_aa: CASTMGGQGHWGAFF; cdr3_nt: TGTGCCAGTACTATGGGGGGACAAGGTCATTGGGGAGCTTTCTTT
v_call: TRBV7-3; clone_size: once; j_call: TRBJ1-6; d_call: -; cdr3_aa: CASSSSSYNSPLHF; cdr3_nt: TGTGCCAGCAGTTCGAGCTCCTATAATTCACCCCTCCACTTT
v_call: TRBV6-2/TRBV6-3; clone_size: -; j_call: TRBJ2-4; d_call: TRBD2; cdr3_aa: CASSYSRLAIAKNIQYF; cdr3_nt: TGTGCCAGCAGTTACTCGAGACTAGCGATAGCCAAAAACATTCAGTACTTC
v_call: TRBV18; clone_size: -; j_call: TRBJ1-6; d_call: -; cdr3_aa: CASSPDLGLSPLHF; cdr3_nt: TGTGCCAGCTCACCGGACCTGGGCCTTTCACCCCTCCACTTT
v_call: TRBV10-3; clone_size: few; j_call: TRBJ1-1; d_call: TRBD1; cdr3_aa: CATTGSSTEAFF; cdr3_nt: TGTGCCACGACAGGGTCTTCTACTGAAGCTTTCTTT
v_call: TRBV19; clone_size: -; j_call: TRBJ1-6; d_call: TRBD1; cdr3_aa: CASSTGQGRNSPLHF; cdr3_nt: TGTGCCAGTAGTACTGGACAGGGAAGGAATTCACCCCTCCACTTT
v_call: TRBV19; clone_size: -; j_call: TRBJ1-5; d_call: -; cdr3_aa: CASSTTKNQKPNQPQHF; cdr3_nt: TGTGCCAGTAGTACCACTAAGAACCAAAAACCCAATCAGCCCCAGCATTTT
v_call: TRBV5-1; clone_size: -; j_call: TRBJ2-7; d_call: -; cdr3_aa: CASSLGGLSPYEQYF; cdr3_nt: TGCGCCAGCAGCTTGGGAGGCCTTTCCCCCTACGAGCAGTACTTC
v_call: TRBV6-5; clone_size: -; j_call: TRBJ2-7; d_call: -; cdr3_aa: CASRPTALYEQYF; cdr3_nt: TGTGCCAGCAGACCGACAGCCTTGTACGAGCAGTACTTC
v_call: TRBV6-5; clone_size: -; j_call: TRBJ1-4; d_call: -; cdr3_aa: CASSRKLNEKLFF; cdr3_nt: TGTGCCAGCAGTCGAAAGCTTAATGAAAAACTGTTTTTT
v_call: TRBV28; clone_size: -; j_call: TRBJ1-1; d_call: TRBD1; cdr3_aa: CASSLQGAGREAFF; cdr3_nt: TGTGCCAGCAGTCTACAGGGGGCAGGACGTGAAGCTTTCTTT
v_call: TRBV5-1; clone_size: -; j_call: TRBJ2-2; d_call: -; cdr3_aa: CASSWDTGELFF; cdr3_nt: TGCGCCAGCAGCTGGGACACCGGGGAGCTGTTTTTT
v_call: TRBV3-1/TRBV3-2; clone_size: -; j_call: TRBJ1-1; d_call: TRBD1; cdr3_aa: CASSQPDRGTEAFF; cdr3_nt: TGTGCCAGCAGCCAACCCGACAGGGGGACTGAAGCTTTCTTT
v_call: TRBV24-1; clone_size: -; j_call: TRBJ2-2; d_call: TRBD1; cdr3_aa: CATSDWGQVTGELFF; cdr3_nt: TGTGCCACCAGTGACTGGGGACAGGTCACCGGGGAGCTGTTTTTT
v_call: TRBV4-2; clone_size: -; j_call: TRBJ2-2; d_call: TRBD1; cdr3_aa: CASSQPGTGLGELFF; cdr3_nt: TGTGCCAGCAGCCAACCCGGGACAGGTTTAGGGGAGCTGTTTTTT
v_call: TRBV11-3; clone_size: once; j_call: TRBJ2-1; d_call: -; cdr3_aa: CASPQGEQFF; cdr3_nt: TGTGCCAGCCCCCAGGGGGAGCAGTTCTTC
v_call: TRBV10-3; clone_size: -; j_call: TRBJ2-1; d_call: TRBD2; cdr3_aa: CAISESMAGEYNEQFF; cdr3_nt: TGTGCCATCAGTGAGTCGATGGCGGGGGAGTACAATGAGCAGTTCTTC
v_call: TRBV10-2; clone_size: -; j_call: TRBJ2-1; d_call: TRBD2; cdr3_aa: CASSPASGTNEQFF; cdr3_nt: TGCGCCAGCAGCCCGGCTAGCGGGACCAATGAGCAGTTCTTC
v_call: TRBV9; clone_size: -; j_call: TRBJ1-2; d_call: -; cdr3_aa: CASSVYQGSYGYTF; cdr3_nt: TGTGCCAGCAGCGTATACCAGGGTAGCTATGGCTACACCTTC
v_call: TRBV28; clone_size: -; j_call: TRBJ1-1; d_call: -; cdr3_aa: CASSSPESMVLMNTEAFF; cdr3_nt: TGTGCCAGCAGTTCTCCAGAGTCTATGGTTCTCATGAACACTGAAGCTTTCTTT
v_call: TRBV29-1; clone_size: many; j_call: TRBJ1-4; d_call: -; cdr3_aa: CSVQGAVGEKLFF; cdr3_nt: TGCAGCGTCCAAGGGGCGGTGGGCGAAAAACTGTTTTTT
v_call: TRBV6-5; clone_size: -; j_call: TRBJ1-6; d_call: TRBD1; cdr3_aa: CASSPLTGFNSPLHF; cdr3_nt: TGTGCCAGCAGCCCGTTGACAGGGTTTAATTCACCCCTCCACTTT
v_call: TRBV5-6; clone_size: -; j_call: TRBJ1-4; d_call: -; cdr3_aa: CASSLEGLGEKLFF; cdr3_nt: TGTGCCAGCAGCTTGGAGGGGCTTGGGGAAAAACTGTTTTTT
v_call: TRBV6-2/TRBV6-3; clone_size: -; j_call: TRBJ1-2; d_call: -; cdr3_aa: CASSYVGRVEGYTF; cdr3_nt: TGTGCCAGCAGTTACGTGGGACGAGTGGAGGGCTACACCTTC
v_call: TRBV6-5; clone_size: -; j_call: TRBJ1-5; d_call: -; cdr3_aa: CASSYHKGASNQPQHF; cdr3_nt: TGTGCCAGCAGTTATCATAAGGGCGCTAGCAATCAGCCCCAGCATTTT
v_call: TRBV5-1; clone_size: -; j_call: TRBJ2-5; d_call: TRBD2; cdr3_aa: CASSLWLAGGRETQYF; cdr3_nt: TGCGCCAGCAGCTTGTGGCTAGCGGGGGGGCGAGAGACCCAGTACTTC
v_call: TRBV19; clone_size: -; j_call: TRBJ2-2; d_call: TRBD1; cdr3_aa: CATPGGLGTGELFF; cdr3_nt: TGTGCCACTCCAGGGGGCTTAGGCACCGGGGAGCTGTTTTTT
v_call: TRBV19; clone_size: -; j_call: TRBJ1-1; d_call: -; cdr3_aa: CASSIARKAGAGGVTEAFF; cdr3_nt: TGTGCCAGTAGTATAGCACGGAAGGCAGGGGCTGGGGGTGTCACTGAAGCTTTCTTT
v_call: TRBV5-1; clone_size: -; j_call: TRBJ2-2; d_call: -; cdr3_aa: CASRLPGTGELFF; cdr3_nt: TGCGCCAGCAGACTACCGGGAACCGGGGAGCTGTTTTTT
v_call: TRBV7-9; clone_size: -; j_call: TRBJ1-4; d_call: TRBD1; cdr3_aa: CASSLGTGGEKLFF; cdr3_nt: TGTGCCAGCAGCTTAGGGACAGGGGGCGAAAAACTGTTTTTT
v_call: TRBV6-6; clone_size: few; j_call: TRBJ2-4; d_call: -; cdr3_aa: CASSDGTPKNIQYF; cdr3_nt: TGTGCCAGCAGTGATGGGACGCCCAAAAACATTCAGTACTTC
v_call: TRBV20-1; clone_size: -; j_call: TRBJ1-2; d_call: -; cdr3_aa: CSERDGYTF; cdr3_nt: TGCAGTGAAAGGGATGGCTACACCTTC
v_call: TRBV21-1; clone_size: -; j_call: TRBJ2-7; d_call: -; cdr3_aa: CASSKGSAGRNEQYF; cdr3_nt: TGTGCCAGCAGCAAGGGTTCGGCAGGGCGGAACGAGCAGTACTTC
v_call: TRBV6-5; clone_size: -; j_call: TRBJ1-3; d_call: -; cdr3_aa: CASQPITGNTIYF; cdr3_nt: TGTGCCAGCCAACCAATTACTGGAAACACCATATATTTT
v_call: TRBV5-1; clone_size: -; j_call: TRBJ1-4; d_call: -; cdr3_aa: CASSLAVSGEKLFF; cdr3_nt: TGCGCCAGCAGCTTGGCAGTCAGTGGGGAAAAACTGTTTTTT
v_call: TRBV2; clone_size: -; j_call: TRBJ2-7; d_call: TRBD1; cdr3_aa: CASRIQGSAYEQYF; cdr3_nt: TGTGCCAGCCGAATACAGGGGTCCGCCTACGAGCAGTACTTC
v_call: TRBV6-1; clone_size: -; j_call: TRBJ1-2; d_call: -; cdr3_aa: CASSETDRLATGGYTF; cdr3_nt: TGTGCCAGCAGTGAAACCGACAGACTCGCTACCGGTGGCTACACCTTC
v_call: TRBV6-5; clone_size: -; j_call: TRBJ2-3; d_call: -; cdr3_aa: CASSYGGPDTQYF; cdr3_nt: TGTGCCAGCAGTTATGGGGGACCAGATACGCAGTATTTT
v_call: TRBV5-4; clone_size: -; j_call: TRBJ2-6; d_call: -; cdr3_aa: CASSIGSSGANVLTF; cdr3_nt: TGTGCCAGCAGCATCGGTAGCTCTGGGGCCAACGTCCTGACTTTC
v_call: TRBV6-5; clone_size: -; j_call: TRBJ1-4; d_call: -; cdr3_aa: CASMVMGVDNEKLFF; cdr3_nt: TGTGCCAGCATGGTAATGGGGGTGGATAATGAAAAACTGTTTTTT